Presented here are 5 T cell receptor beta chains from one specimen sequenced in a study of blood T cell repertoires in COVID-19. The method was immunoSEQ multiplex PCR; TCRdb's version includes in-frame clones alone and lacks a portion of them. The sample has 80,000 to 130,000 clones, 86% seen once. The sample was PBMCs or T cells enriched from blood (not recorded which). The origin of the receptors is a woman between 45 and 60 years old who had recovered from COVID-19.

The chain recombines TRBV11-3 with TRBJ2-2; 9 bases are a match to TRBD1. J gave up 2 bases and V 5 bases, and 3 bases lay outside the gene matches. Per the germline V gene, CDR1 is SGHNT and CDR2 is YENEEA. This CDR3 contains 15 residues. DNA of the CDR3: TGTGCCAGCAGCCCGGGACAGGGAAACACCGGGGAGCTGTTTTTT. Translation gives CASSPGQGNTGELFF.

The J gene is TRBJ2-3, the V gene TRBV25-1, with a possible D match to TRBD2 (5 bases). Germline V gene lookup returns CDR1 MGHDK and CDR2 SYGVNS. The CDR3 contains 14 residues. Between the trimmed V and J ends, which lost 4 bases and 5 bases, there was a span of 13 bases. CDR3 bases: TGTGCCAGCAGTGTTAGCGCGGGCAGAGATACGCAGTATTTT. It codes for CASSVSAGRDTQYF.

The gene calls are TRBV12-3 or TRBV12-4 and TRBJ1-2; D ambiguous. V lost 3 bases and J 6 bases, leaving 5 bases between the germline ends. The CDR3 consists of 11 residues. This CDR3 reads CASSFRDGYTF. The CDR3 bases are TGTGCCAGCAGTTTTCGGGATGGCTACACCTTC.

V and J are TRBV12-5 and TRBJ2-3; the match to TRBD2 covers 9 bases. The CDR3 has 18 residues. Germline CDR1 is LGHNT and CDR2 is FRNRAP. With 2 bases clipped from V and 4 bases from J, the junction kept 13 bases outside the gene matches. In DNA, the CDR3 is TGTGCTAGTGGTTTGACCCTCTTAACCCGGACTAGCGCAGATACGCAGTATTTT. Translation gives CASGLTLLTRTSADTQYF.

The rearrangement uses TRBV30 and TRBJ1-1, with a tentative D call TRBD1 (5 bases). The CDR3 is 14 amino acids. V lost 5 bases, J lost 1 base, and 14 bases lay in between. CDR1 GTSNPN and CDR2 SVGIG come from the germline V gene (reference sequence). The CDR3, as DNA: TGTGCCTGGCTTTTGCACACAGGGAACACTGAAGCTTTCTTT. It is translated as CAWLLHTGNTEAFF.